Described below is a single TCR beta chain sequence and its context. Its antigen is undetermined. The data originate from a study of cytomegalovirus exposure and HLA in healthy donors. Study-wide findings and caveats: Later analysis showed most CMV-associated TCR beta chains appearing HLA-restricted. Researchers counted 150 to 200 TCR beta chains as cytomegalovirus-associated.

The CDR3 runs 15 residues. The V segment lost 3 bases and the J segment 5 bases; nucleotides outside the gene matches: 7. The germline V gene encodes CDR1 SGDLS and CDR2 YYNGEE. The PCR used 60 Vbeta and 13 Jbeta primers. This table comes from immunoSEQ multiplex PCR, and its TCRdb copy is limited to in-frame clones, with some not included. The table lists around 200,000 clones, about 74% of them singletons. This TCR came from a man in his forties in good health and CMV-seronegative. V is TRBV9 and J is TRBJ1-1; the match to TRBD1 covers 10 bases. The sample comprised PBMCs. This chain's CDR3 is CASSGPDRGQTEAFF. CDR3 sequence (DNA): TGTGCCAGCAGCGGCCCAGACAGGGGGCAAACTGAAGCTTTCTTT.